This record looks at one TCR beta chain sequence and its context. Its antigen is unknown. The sample originates from a study of cytomegalovirus exposure and HLA in healthy donors. Overall study results and limits: Immune exposure information comprised only CMV serostatus. The authors later linked a missense DCLRE1C variant to TCR beta V- and J-gene trimming.

PCR employed 60 Vbeta and 13 Jbeta primers. The method was immunoSEQ multiplex PCR; TCRdb's version includes in-frame clones alone and lacks a portion of them. The repertoire holds about 160,000 clones, with 82% as singletons. The sequenced sample was PBMCs. This receptor was obtained from a male donor in good health and CMV-seronegative.

In DNA form, the CDR3 reads TGTGCCAGCAGCTTGGATGTTAGCGGACACAATGAGCAGTTCTTC. Translated: CASSLDVSGHNEQFF. The V and J genes are TRBV5-4 and TRBJ2-1; possibly TRBD2 for D (6 bases). V gave up 0 bases and J gave up 5 bases, with 12 bases separating them. The CDR3 spans 15 residues. The germline CDR1 and CDR2 sequences are SGHNT and YYREEE (reference sequence).